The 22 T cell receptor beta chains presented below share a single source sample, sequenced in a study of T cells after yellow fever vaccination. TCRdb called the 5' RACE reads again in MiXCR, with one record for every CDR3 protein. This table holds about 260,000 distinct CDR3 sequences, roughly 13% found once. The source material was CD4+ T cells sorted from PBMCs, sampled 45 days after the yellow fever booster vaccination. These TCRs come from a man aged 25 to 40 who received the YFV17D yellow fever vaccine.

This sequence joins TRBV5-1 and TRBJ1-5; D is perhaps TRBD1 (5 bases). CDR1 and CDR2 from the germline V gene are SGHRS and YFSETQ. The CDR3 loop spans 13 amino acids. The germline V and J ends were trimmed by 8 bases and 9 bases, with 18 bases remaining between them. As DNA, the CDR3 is TGCGCCAGTCGGGAGCAGGGCGAGGGGCCCCAGCATTTT. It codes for CASREQGEGPQHF.

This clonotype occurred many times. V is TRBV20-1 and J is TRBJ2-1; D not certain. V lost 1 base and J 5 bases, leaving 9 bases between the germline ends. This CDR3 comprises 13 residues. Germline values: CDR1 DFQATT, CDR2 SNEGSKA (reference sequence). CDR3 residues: CSARVLGNNEQFF. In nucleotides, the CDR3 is TGCAGTGCTAGAGTTCTGGGGAACAATGAGCAGTTCTTC.

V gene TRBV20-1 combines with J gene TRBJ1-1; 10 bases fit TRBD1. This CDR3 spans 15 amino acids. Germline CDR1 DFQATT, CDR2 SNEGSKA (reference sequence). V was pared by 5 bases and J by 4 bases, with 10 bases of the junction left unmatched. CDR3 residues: CSAATGGGDGTEAFF. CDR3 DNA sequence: TGCAGTGCTGCGACAGGGGGCGGCGACGGCACTGAAGCTTTCTTT.

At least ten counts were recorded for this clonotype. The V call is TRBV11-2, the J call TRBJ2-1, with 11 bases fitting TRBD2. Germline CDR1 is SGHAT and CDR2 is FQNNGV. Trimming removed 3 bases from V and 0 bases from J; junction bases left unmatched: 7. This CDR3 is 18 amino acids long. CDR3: CASSLGLAGGISYNEQFF. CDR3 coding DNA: TGTGCCAGCAGCTTGGGTCTAGCGGGAGGTATCTCCTACAATGAGCAGTTCTTC.

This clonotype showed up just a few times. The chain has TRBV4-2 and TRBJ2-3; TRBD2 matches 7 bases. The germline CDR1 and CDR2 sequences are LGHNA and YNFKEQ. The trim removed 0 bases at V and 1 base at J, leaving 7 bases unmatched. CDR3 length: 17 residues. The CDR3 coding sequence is TGTGCCAGCAGCCAAGAGAGTCTAGCGGTGGGCACAGATACGCAGTATTTT. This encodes CASSQESLAVGTDTQYF.

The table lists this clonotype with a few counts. CDR3 coding DNA: TGTGCCAACTTGGACAGGGGGAGACCCGAGCAGTACTTC. This translates into CANLDRGRPEQYF. The chain carries TRBV7-3 and TRBJ2-7; 10 bases fit TRBD1. J lost 6 bases, V lost 10 bases, and 9 bases had no gene match. The CDR3 totals 13 residues. CDR1 is SGHTA, CDR2 FQGTGA, per germline. The full variable domain, in which reference TRBV7-3 and TRBJ2-7 provide the parts outside the CDR3, is GAGVSQTPSNKVTEKGKYVELRCDPISGHTALYWYRQSLGQGPEFLIYFQGTGAADDSGLPNDRFFAVRPEGSVSTLKIQRTERGDSAVYLCANLDRGRPEQYFGPGTRLTVT.

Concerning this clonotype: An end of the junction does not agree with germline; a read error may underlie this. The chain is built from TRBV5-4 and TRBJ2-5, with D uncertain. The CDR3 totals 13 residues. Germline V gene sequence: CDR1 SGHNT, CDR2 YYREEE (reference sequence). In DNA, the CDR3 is TGTGCCAGCAGCTTGGACCCGGGTGAGATCCAGTACTTC. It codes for CASSLDPGEIQYF.

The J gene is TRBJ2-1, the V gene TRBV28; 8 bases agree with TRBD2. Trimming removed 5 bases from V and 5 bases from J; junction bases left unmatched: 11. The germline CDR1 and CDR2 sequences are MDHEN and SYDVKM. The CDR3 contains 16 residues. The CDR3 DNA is TGTGCCAGCAGTACTAGCGGAGGGCCGAGGGACAATGAGCAGTTCTTC. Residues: CASSTSGGPRDNEQFF.

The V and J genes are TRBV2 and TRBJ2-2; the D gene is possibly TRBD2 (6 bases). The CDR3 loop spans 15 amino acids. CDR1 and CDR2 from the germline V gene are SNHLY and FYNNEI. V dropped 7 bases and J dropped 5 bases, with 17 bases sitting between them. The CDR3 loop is CASKREASVTGELFF. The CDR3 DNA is TGTGCCAGCAAACGAGAGGCTAGCGTGACCGGGGAGCTGTTTTTT.

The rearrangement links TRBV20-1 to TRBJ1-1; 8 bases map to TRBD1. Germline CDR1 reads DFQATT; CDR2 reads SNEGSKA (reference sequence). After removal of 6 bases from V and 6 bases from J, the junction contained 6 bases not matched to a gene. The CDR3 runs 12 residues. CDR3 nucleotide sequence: TGCAGTGCAACCGACAGGGGCTCTGAAGCTTTCTTT. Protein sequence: CSATDRGSEAFF.

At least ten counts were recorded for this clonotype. The CDR3 reads CASSLWDQETQYF. CDR3 DNA sequence: TGTGCCAGCAGTTTGTGGGATCAAGAGACCCAGTACTTC. This rearrangement joins TRBV12-3 or TRBV12-4 to TRBJ2-5, with D hard to call. This CDR3 region has 13 residues. V dropped 3 bases and J dropped 2 bases, with 7 bases sitting between them.

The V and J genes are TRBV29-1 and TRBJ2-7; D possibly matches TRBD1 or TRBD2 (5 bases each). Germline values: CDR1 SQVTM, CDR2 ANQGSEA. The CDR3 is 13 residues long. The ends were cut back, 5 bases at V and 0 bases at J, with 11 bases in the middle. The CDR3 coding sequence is TGCAGCGTTTCCGACGGGGCCTCCTACGAGCAGTACTTC. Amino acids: CSVSDGASYEQYF.

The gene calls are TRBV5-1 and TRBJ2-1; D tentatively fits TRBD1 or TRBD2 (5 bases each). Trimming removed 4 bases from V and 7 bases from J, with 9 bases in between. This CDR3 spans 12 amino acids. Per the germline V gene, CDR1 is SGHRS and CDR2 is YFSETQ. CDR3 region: CASSPWGNEQFF. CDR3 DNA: TGCGCCAGCAGCCCTTGGGGGAATGAGCAGTTCTTC.

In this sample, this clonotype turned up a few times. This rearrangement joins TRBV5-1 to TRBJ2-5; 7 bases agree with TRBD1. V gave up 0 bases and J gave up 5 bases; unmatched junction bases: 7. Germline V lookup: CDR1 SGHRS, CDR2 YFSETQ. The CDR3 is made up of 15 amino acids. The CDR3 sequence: CASSLAGTARETQYF. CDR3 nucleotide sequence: TGCGCCAGCAGCTTGGCCGGGACAGCTCGGGAGACCCAGTACTTC.

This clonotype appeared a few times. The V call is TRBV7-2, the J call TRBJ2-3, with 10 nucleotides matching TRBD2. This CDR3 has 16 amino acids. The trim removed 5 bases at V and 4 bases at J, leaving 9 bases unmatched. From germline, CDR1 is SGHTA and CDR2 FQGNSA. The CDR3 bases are TGTGCCAGCAGCCCCCTCAGCGGGAGGGTCCCAGATACGCAGTATTTT. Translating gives CASSPLSGRVPDTQYF.

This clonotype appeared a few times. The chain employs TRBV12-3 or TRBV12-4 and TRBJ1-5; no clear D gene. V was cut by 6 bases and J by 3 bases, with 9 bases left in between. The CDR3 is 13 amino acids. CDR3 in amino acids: CASRRAHNQPQHF. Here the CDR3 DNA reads TGTGCCAGCAGGCGGGCCCACAATCAGCCCCAGCATTTT.

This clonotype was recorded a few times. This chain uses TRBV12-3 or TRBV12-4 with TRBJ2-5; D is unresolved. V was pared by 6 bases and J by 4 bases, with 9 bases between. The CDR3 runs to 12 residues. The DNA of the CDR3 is TGTGCCAGCAGCTGGAGAGGAGAGACCCAGTACTTC. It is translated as CASSWRGETQYF.

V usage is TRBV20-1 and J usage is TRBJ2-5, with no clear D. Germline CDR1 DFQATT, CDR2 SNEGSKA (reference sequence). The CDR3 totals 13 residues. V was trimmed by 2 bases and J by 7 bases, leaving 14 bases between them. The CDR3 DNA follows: TGCAGTGCTAGACCCCCCCAGCTGGCGACCCAGTACTTC. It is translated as CSARPPQLATQYF.

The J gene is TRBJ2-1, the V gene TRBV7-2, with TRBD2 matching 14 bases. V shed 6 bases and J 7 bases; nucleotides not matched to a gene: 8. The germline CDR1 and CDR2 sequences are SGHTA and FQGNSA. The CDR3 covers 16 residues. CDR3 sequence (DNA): TGTGCCAGCAGAAAGACGGGACTAGCGGGAGTTAATGAGCAGTTCTTC. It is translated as CASRKTGLAGVNEQFF.

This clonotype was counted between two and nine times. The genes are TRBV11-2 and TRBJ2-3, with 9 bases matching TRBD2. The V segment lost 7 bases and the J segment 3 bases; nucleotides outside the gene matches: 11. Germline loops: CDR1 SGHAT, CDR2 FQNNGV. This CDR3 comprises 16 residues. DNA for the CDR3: TGTGCCAGCACCACCCTCCGGACTAGCGCTACAGATACGCAGTATTTT. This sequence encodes CASTTLRTSATDTQYF.

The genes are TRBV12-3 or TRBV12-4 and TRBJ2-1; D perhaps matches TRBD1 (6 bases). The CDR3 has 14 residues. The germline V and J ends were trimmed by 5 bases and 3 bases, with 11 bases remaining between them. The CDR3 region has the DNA TGTGCCAGCAGTCTACCGGGACACTACAATGAGCAGTTCTTC. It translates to CASSLPGHYNEQFF.

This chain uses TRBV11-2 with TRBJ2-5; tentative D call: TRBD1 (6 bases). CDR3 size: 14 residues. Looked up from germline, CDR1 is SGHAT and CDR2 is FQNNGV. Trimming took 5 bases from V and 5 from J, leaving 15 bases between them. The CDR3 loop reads CASSPRGGPETQYF. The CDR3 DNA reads TGTGCCAGCAGCCCCCGAGGGGGTCCGGAGACCCAGTACTTC.